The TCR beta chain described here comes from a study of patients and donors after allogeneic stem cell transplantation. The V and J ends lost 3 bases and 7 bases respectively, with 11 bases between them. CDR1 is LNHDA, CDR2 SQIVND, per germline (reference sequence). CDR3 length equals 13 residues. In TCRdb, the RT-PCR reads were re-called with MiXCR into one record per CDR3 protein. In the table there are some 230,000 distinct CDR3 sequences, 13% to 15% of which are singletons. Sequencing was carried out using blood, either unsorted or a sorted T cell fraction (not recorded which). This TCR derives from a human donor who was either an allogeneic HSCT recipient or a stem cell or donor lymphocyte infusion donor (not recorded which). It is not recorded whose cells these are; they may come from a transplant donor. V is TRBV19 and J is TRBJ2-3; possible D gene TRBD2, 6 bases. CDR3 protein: CASSISGSNTQYF. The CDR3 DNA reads TGTGCCAGTAGTATTAGCGGCAGTAATACGCAGTATTTT.